These 3 T cell receptor beta chains originate from one sample sequenced in a study of human T cells and chemical hapten exposure. TCRdb re-derived calls from the RACE reads in MiXCR, one entry per CDR3 protein. The sample lists under 55,000 distinct CDR3 sequences, roughly 10% occurring once. As to time point: patch test 3, about 24 weeks after DPC sensitization. Treatment noted: therapeutic diphenylcyclopropenone sensitization with weekly scalp DPC. The source material was whole blood, sampled in connection with sensitization to the hapten diphenylcyclopropenone (DPC). Every receptor here comes from a woman aged 40 to 50 with alopecia areata. Some clones in this sample may be carry-over from other donors' samples.

In this sample, this clonotype is medium-sized. The chain employs TRBV6-1 and TRBJ2-3; 9 bases line up with TRBD2. V lost 4 bases, J lost 3 bases, and 5 bases stayed unmatched. The CDR3 contains 15 residues. The germline CDR1 and CDR2 sequences are MNHNS and SASEGT. Here the CDR3 DNA reads TGTGCCAGCAGTGGCTACAGCGGGGGGACAGATACGCAGTATTTT. As protein: CASSGYSGGTDTQYF.

The V gene is TRBV28, the J gene TRBJ1-1; possibly TRBD1 for D (6 bases). Germline-derived CDR1 and CDR2 are MDHEN and SYDVKM. The CDR3 runs to 14 residues. Trimming shortened V by 5 bases and J by 1 base, and 11 bases separated the two germline ends. The CDR3 nucleotides are TGTGCCAGCAGTCTGGACAGACCGAACACTGAAGCTTTCTTT. Its translation: CASSLDRPNTEAFF.

This sequence joins TRBV7-2 and TRBJ1-5; possible D gene TRBD1, 6 bases. CDR1 is SGHTA and CDR2 is FQGNSA in the germline V gene. V gave up 5 bases and J gave up 7 bases, with 18 bases separating them. The length of the CDR3 is 15 residues. The CDR3 protein is CASSPATGSGQPQHF. The CDR3 nucleotides are TGTGCCAGCAGCCCCGCAACAGGGTCAGGACAGCCCCAGCATTTT.